The source of this TCR beta chain is a study of vaccination effects on CD4 cells after COVID-19. Here immunoSEQ multiplex PCR was the method, and the copy in TCRdb shows in-frame clones only, minus some. The sample has under 55,000 clones; around 79% are singletons. Sequencing followed a ViraFEST assay step that expanded antigen-specific CD4+ T cells with viral peptide pools. Around day 10 of culture, CD4+ T cells were separated out. Their SARS-CoV-2 infection, verified by PCR, occurred between March and December 2020. V was pared by 4 bases and J by 1 base, with 7 bases of the junction left unmatched. CDR3 length: 16 amino acids. Per the germline V gene, CDR1 is SNHLY and CDR2 is FYNNEI. This clone was detected once. Its antigen is unknown.

The material sequenced was CD4+ T cells from PBMCs cultured with a peptide pool, taken before COVID-19 vaccination. The clonotype originates from a human donor who had a prior SARS-CoV-2 infection. V usage is TRBV2 and J usage is TRBJ2-5; 9 bases map to TRBD2. The CDR3 loop reads CASSVMASGAQETQYF. CDR3 nucleotide sequence: TGTGCCAGCAGTGTTATGGCTAGCGGGGCCCAAGAGACCCAGTACTTC.